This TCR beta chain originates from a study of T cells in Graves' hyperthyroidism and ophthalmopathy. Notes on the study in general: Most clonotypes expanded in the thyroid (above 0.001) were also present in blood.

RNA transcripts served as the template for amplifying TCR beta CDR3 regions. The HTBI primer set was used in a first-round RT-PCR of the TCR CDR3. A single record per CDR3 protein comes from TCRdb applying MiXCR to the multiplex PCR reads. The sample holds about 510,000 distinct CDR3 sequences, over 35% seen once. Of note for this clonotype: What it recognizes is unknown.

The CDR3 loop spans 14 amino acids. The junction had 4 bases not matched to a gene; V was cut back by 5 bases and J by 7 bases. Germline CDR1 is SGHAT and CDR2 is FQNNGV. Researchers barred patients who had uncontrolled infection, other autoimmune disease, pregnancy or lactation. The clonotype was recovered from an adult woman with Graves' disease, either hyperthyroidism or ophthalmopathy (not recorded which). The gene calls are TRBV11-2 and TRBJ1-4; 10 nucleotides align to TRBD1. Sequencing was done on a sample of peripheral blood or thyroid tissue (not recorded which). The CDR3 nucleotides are TGTGCCAGCAGCACGGACAGGGGGATTGAAAAACTGTTTTTT. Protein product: CASSTDRGIEKLFF.